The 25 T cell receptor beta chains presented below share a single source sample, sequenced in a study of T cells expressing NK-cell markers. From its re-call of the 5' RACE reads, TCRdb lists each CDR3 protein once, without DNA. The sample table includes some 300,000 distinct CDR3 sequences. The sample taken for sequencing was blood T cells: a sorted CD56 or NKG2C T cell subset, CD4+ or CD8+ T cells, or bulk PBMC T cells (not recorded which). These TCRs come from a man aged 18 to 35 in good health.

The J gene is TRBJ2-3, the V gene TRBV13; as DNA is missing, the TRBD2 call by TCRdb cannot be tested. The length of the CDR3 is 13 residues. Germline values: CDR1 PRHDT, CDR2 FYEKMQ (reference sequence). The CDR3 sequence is CASSLPSLHTQYF.

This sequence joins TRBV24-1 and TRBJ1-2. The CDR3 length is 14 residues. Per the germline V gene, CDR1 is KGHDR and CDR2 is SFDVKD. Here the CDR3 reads CATSGGEGNHGYTF.

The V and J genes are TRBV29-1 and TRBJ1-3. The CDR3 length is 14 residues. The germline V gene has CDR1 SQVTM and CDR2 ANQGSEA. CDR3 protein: CSVEIPTAGNTIYF.

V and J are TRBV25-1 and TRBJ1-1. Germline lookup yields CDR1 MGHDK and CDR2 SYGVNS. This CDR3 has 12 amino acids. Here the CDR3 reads CASRRSGTEAFF.

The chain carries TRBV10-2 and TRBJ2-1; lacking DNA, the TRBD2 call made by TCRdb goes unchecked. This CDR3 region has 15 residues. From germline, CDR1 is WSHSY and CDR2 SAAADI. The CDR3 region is CASRGLARSYNEQFF.

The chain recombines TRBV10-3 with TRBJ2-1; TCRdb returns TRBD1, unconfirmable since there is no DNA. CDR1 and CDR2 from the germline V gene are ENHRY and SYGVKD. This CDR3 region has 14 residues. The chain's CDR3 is CAISEMGQGNEQFF.

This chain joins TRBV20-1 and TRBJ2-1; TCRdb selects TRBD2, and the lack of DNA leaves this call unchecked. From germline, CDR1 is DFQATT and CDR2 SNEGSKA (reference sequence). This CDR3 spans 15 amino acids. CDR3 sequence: CSARATSVRNNEQFF.

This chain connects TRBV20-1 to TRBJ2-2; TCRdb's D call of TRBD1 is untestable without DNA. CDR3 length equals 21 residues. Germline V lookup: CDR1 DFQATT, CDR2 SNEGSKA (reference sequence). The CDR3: CSARDNYRTGRGHADTGELFF.

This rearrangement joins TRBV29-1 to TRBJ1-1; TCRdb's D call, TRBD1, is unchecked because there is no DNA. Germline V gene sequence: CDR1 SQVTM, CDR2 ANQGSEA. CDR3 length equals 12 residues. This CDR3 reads CSVDGGRVEAFF.

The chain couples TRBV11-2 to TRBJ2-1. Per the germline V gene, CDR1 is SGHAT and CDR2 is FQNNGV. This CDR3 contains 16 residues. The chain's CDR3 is CASSLVRGSSYNEQFF.

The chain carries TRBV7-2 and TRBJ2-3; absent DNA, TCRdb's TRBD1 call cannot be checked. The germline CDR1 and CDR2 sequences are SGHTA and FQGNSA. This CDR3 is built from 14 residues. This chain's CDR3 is CATKTGAYTDTQYF.

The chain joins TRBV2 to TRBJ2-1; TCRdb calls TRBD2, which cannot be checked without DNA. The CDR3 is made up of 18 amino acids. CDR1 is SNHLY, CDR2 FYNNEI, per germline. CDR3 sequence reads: CASSAVGGTSSSYNEQFF.

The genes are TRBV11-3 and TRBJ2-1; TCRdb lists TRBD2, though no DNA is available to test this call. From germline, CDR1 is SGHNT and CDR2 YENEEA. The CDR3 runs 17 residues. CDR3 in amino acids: CASSLDRDGSLFYEQFF.

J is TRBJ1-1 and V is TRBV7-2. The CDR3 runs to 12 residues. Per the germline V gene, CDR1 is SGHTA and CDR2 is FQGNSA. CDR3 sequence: CASSLVPGEAFF.

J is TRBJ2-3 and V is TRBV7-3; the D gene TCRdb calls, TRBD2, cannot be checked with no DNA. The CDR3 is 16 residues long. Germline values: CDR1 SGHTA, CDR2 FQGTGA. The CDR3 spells CASSLSSGRRADTQYF. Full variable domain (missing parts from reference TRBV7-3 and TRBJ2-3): GAGVSQTPSNKVTEKGKYVELRCDPISGHTALYWYRQSLGQGPEFLIYFQGTGAADDSGLPNDRFFAVRPEGSVSTLKIQRTERGDSAVYLCASSLSSGRRADTQYFGPGTRLTVL.

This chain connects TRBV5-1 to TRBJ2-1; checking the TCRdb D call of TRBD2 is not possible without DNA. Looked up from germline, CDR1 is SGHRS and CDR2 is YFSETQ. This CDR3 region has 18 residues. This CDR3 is CASTKNPTSGSSYNEQFF.

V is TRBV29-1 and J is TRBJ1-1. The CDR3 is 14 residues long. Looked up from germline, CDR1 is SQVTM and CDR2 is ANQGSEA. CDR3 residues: CSVSGSSMNTEAFF.

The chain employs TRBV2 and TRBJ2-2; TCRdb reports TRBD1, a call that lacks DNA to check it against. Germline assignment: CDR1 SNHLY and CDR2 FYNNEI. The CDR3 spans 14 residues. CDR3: CATADRGATGELFF.

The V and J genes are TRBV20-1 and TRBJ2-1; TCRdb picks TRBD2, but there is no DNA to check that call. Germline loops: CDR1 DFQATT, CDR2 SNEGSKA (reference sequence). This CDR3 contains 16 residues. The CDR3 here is CSAQSGLAGEGDEQFF.

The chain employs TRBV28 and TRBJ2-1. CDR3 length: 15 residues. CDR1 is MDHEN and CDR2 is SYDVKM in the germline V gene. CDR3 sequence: CASTTQTESYNEQFF.

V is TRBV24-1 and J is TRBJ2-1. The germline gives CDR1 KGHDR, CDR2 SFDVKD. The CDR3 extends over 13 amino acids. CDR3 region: CATSAGGLGEQFF.

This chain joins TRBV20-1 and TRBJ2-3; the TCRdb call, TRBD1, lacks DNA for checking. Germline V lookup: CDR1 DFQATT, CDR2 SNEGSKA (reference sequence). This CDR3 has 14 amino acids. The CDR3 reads CSARRTGARDTQYF.

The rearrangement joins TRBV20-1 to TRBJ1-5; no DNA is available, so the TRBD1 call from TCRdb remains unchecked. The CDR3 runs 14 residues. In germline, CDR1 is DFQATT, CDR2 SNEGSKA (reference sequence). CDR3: CSARGQGVSQPQHF.

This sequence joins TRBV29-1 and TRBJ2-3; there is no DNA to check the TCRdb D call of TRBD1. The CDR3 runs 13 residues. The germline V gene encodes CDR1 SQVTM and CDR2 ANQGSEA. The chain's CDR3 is CSVDGTGGDTQYF.

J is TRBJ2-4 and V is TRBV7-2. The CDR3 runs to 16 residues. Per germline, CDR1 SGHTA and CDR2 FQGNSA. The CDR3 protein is CASSSTNVEAKNIQYF.